The T cell receptor beta chain under discussion was sequenced for a study of blood T cell repertoires in COVID-19. On the study more broadly: Sources were T cells, B-cell-depleted T cells, or PBMCs; the material itself was cDNA or gDNA.

Adults between roughly 18 and 90 years of age took part from 24 US areas. The method was immunoSEQ multiplex PCR; TCRdb's version includes in-frame clones alone and lacks a portion of them. The table records roughly 290,000 clones, approximately 85% of them present only once. The CDR3 contains 14 residues. The germline CDR1 and CDR2 sequences are GTSNPN and SVGIG (reference sequence). Trimming pared 3 bases from V and 4 bases from J, leaving 13 bases between. The receptor's source is a woman aged 25 to 45 who had recovered from COVID-19. The chain uses TRBV30 and TRBJ2-1; D is possibly TRBD2 (7 bases). The specimen was PBMCs or T cells enriched from blood (not recorded which). CDR3 sequence reads: CAWRRRGTYNEQFF. CDR3 bases: TGTGCCTGGAGGAGGCGGGGGACATACAATGAGCAGTTCTTC.